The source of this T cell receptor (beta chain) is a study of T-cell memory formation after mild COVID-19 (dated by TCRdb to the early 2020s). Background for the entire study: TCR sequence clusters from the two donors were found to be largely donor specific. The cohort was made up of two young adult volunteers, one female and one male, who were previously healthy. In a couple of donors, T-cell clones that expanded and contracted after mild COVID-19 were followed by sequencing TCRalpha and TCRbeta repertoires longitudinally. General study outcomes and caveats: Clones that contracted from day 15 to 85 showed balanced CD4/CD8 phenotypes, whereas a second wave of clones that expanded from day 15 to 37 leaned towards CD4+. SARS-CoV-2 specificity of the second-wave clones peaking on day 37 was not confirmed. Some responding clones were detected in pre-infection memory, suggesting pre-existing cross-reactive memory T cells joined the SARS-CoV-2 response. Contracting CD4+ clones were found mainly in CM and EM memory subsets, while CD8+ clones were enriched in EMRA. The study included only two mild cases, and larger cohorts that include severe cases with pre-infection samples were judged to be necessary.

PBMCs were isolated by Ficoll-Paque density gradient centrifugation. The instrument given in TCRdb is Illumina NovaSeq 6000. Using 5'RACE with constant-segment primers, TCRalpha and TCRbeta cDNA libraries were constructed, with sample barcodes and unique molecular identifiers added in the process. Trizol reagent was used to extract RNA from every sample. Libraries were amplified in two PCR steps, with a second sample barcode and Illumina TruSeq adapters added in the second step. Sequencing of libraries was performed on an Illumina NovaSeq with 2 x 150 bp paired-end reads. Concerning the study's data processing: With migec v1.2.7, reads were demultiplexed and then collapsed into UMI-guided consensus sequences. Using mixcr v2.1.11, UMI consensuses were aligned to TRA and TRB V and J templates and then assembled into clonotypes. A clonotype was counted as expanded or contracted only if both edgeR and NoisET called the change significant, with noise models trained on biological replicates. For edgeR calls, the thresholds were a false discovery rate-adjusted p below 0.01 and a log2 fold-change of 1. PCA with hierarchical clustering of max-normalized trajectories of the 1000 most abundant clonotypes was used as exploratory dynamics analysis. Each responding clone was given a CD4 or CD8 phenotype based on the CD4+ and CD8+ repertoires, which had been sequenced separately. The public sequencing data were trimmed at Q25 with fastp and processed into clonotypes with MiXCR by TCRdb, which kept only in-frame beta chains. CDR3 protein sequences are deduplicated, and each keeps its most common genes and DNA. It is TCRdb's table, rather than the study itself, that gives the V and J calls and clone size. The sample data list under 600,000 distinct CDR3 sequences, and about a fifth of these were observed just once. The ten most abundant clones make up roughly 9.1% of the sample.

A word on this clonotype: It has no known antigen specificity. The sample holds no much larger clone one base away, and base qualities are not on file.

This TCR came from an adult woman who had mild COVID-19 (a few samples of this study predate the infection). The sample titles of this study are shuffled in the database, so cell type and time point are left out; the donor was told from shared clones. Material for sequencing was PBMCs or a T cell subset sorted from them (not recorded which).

Here is the DNA: TGTGCCAGCAGTCGGGTCAGGGGCACTGAAGCTTTCTTT. This sequence encodes CASSRVRGTEAFF. The chain is encoded by TRBV12-3 or TRBV12-4 joined to TRBJ1-1; the D segment could be TRBD1, given 6 matching bases. The CDR3 spans 13 residues, from the cysteine through the phenylalanine. This entry keeps only the CDR3 DNA: 39 bases, framed from base 1. V loses 5 bases, J loses 4 bases, and the germline ends lie 11 bases apart.